What follows are 31 T cell receptor beta chains derived from one specimen sequenced in a study of Ad26.COV2.S vaccination and SARS-CoV-2 variants. The assay was immunoSEQ multiplex PCR, and TCRdb's table has in-frame clones only and misses some. The repertoire holds 400,000 to 450,000 clones, with about 92% as singletons. Treatment: around 19 received Ad26.COV2.S at low or high dose, single or two shots; 5 received placebo; per-sample allocation not given. Collection of the samples took place on day 63 after the first injection of vaccine or placebo. Material: peripheral blood, obtained in a trial of Ad26.COV2.S vaccine versus placebo. These receptor sequences come from a person aged 18 to 65 who received the Ad26.COV2.S COVID-19 vaccine or a placebo.

This clone was counted a single time. The chain uses TRBV6-2 or TRBV6-3 and TRBJ1-1; D gene uncertain. Germline loops: CDR1 MNHEY, CDR2 SVGEGT. The CDR3 contains 14 residues. Deletions cut 2 bases from V and 1 base from J, with 8 bases between. The CDR3 sequence is CASSYEGQNTEAFF. CDR3 bases: TGTGCCAGCAGTTACGAGGGCCAGAACACTGAAGCTTTCTTT.

The rearrangement uses TRBV5-5 and TRBJ1-2, with 7 bases matching TRBD1. Germline V gene lookup returns CDR1 SGHKS and CDR2 YYEKEE (reference sequence). The V and J ends lost 5 bases and 0 bases, in that order; junction bases with no gene match: 13. The CDR3 covers 17 residues. This CDR3 is CASSSKDRPSTNYGYTF. DNA for the CDR3: TGTGCCAGCAGTTCAAAGGACAGGCCTTCGACTAACTATGGCTACACCTTC. Full variable domain (remainder filled in from reference TRBV5-5 and TRBJ1-2): DAGVTQSPTHLIKTRGQQVTLRCSPISGHKSVSWYQQVLGQGPQFIFQYYEKEERGRGNFPDRFSARQFPNYSSELNVNALLLGDSALYLCASSSKDRPSTNYGYTFGSGTRLTVV.

The CDR3 loop reads CASSLVGGGMDIQYF. The CDR3, as DNA: TGTGCCAGCAGCTTAGTTGGTGGGGGAATGGACATTCAGTACTTC. This sequence joins TRBV7-8 and TRBJ2-4; D assignment may be TRBD1 or TRBD2 (5 bases each). Germline CDR1 SGHVS, CDR2 FQNEAQ. The CDR3 has 15 residues. The germline V and J ends were trimmed by 1 base and 8 bases, with 15 bases remaining between them.

The chain is built from TRBV6-5 and TRBJ1-6; D is unclear. Germline loops: CDR1 MNHEY, CDR2 SVGAGI. The CDR3 loop spans 16 amino acids. The V gene lost 0 bases and the J gene lost 7 bases, with 13 bases spanning the gap. The CDR3 sequence: CASSYSLQRFNSPLHF. The DNA for the CDR3 is TGTGCCAGCAGTTACTCGCTCCAGAGGTTCAATTCACCCCTCCACTTT.

V gene TRBV11-2 combines with J gene TRBJ2-1; 11 nucleotides agree with TRBD2. The CDR3 is made up of 15 amino acids. Germline lookup yields CDR1 SGHAT and CDR2 FQNNGV. Germline trimming cut 3 bases from V and 5 bases from J; bases unmatched to any gene: 3. CDR3 coding DNA: TGTGCCAGCAGCTTTAGCGGGGGGGCCAACAATGAGCAGTTCTTC. Translating it yields CASSFSGGANNEQFF.

This clone has a single count. The gene calls are TRBV11-2 and TRBJ1-2; TRBD1 matches 9 bases. This CDR3 contains 16 residues. Losses at the gene ends were 4 bases for V and 8 bases for J; bases not matched to a gene: 14. Germline V gene sequence: CDR1 SGHAT, CDR2 FQNNGV. The CDR3 reads CASSSMTGGAGFGYTF. DNA of the CDR3: TGTGCCAGCAGCTCTATGACAGGGGGTGCCGGATTCGGCTACACCTTC.

This chain links TRBV12-3 or TRBV12-4 with TRBJ2-2; maybe TRBD2 (6 bases). The CDR3 loop spans 13 amino acids. With 3 bases removed from V and 8 bases from J, the gap between germline ends came to 10 bases. The CDR3 loop is CASSLTRTGELFF. The CDR3 nucleotides are TGTGCCAGCAGTTTGACTAGAACTGGGGAGCTGTTTTTT.

V gene TRBV7-6 combines with J gene TRBJ2-3; 7 nucleotides match TRBD2. Trimming cost V 0 bases and J 3 bases; bases outside gene matches: 3. This CDR3 comprises 15 residues. Germline loops: CDR1 SGHVS, CDR2 FNYEAQ. CDR3 DNA sequence: TGTGCCAGCAGCTTAGCCGGGCGGGGGACAGATACGCAGTATTTT. Protein sequence: CASSLAGRGTDTQYF.

This clone was found a few times. The V and J genes are TRBV12-2 and TRBJ2-2; no DNA check was done on the table's D call, TRBD2. TRBV12-2 is a listed pseudogene. The CDR3 is 19 residues long. The CDR3, as DNA: TGTGCAAGTCGCTTAGCAGGAGGGGCGGACTCTACCAACACCGGGGAGCTGTTTTTT. Residues: CASRLAGGADSTNTGELFF.

As DNA, the CDR3 is TGTGCCAGCAGCCAAGCCGATACGCAGTATTTT. It codes for CASSQADTQYF. This chain uses TRBV14 with TRBJ2-3; D remains unclear. There are 11 residues in the CDR3. CDR1 is SGHDN, CDR2 FVKESK, per germline. Trimming removed 1 base from V and 6 bases from J, with 2 bases in between.

The CDR3 is CASSFLGLNQPQHF. As DNA, the CDR3 is TGTGCCAGCAGCTTCCTCGGGCTCAATCAGCCCCAGCATTTT. V and J are TRBV5-6 and TRBJ1-5; D is unresolved. Trimming left V 2 bases short and J 3 bases short, with 9 bases between. The CDR3 is 14 amino acids. Germline-derived CDR1 and CDR2 are SGHDT and YYEEEE.

As DNA, the CDR3 is TGTGCCAGCAGTATCATCCGGGACAGGGCCGGCTACACCTTC. It encodes CASSIIRDRAGYTF. The chain has TRBV6-2 or TRBV6-3 and TRBJ1-2; 9 bases are a match to TRBD1. Losses at the gene ends were 5 bases for V and 8 bases for J; bases not matched to a gene: 9. Germline lookup yields CDR1 MNHEY and CDR2 SVGEGT. The length of the CDR3 is 14 residues.

This chain uses TRBV19 with TRBJ1-2; D is undetermined. Trimming cost V 5 bases and J 4 bases, with 17 bases left between them. Germline V lookup: CDR1 LNHDA, CDR2 SQIVND (reference sequence). The CDR3 contains 15 residues. CDR3 DNA sequence: TGTGCCAGTAGTCCTCGTGGGGAGGGAAGCTATGGCTACACCTTC. Translation gives CASSPRGEGSYGYTF.

The chain couples TRBV27 to TRBJ2-7, with D maybe TRBD2 (6 bases). This CDR3 has 13 residues. The V gene lost 3 bases and the J gene lost 3 bases, with 9 bases spanning the gap. From germline, CDR1 is MNHEY and CDR2 SMNVEV (reference sequence). CDR3 amino acids: CASSFAGYYEQYF. In nucleotides, the CDR3 is TGTGCCAGCAGTTTTGCGGGATACTACGAGCAGTACTTC.

The chain carries TRBV12-5 and TRBJ2-7; 10 bases are a match to TRBD1. Germline loops: CDR1 LGHNT, CDR2 FRNRAP. After removal of 7 bases from V and 7 bases from J, the junction contained 10 bases not matched to a gene. The CDR3 is 14 amino acids. This CDR3 is CASVPRDRGEEQYF. CDR3 nucleotides: TGTGCTAGTGTCCCCCGGGACAGGGGCGAAGAGCAGTACTTC. Based on the CDR3 plus reference TRBV12-5 and TRBJ2-7, the full variable domain is DARVTQTPRHKVTEMGQEVTMRCQPILGHNTVFWYRQTMMQGLELLAYFRNRAPLDDSGMPKDRFSAEMPDATLATLKIQPSEPRDSAVYFCASVPRDRGEEQYFGPGTRLTVT.

The gene calls are TRBV27 and TRBJ1-5; 8 bases are shared with TRBD1. This CDR3 region has 15 residues. The V segment lost 5 bases and the J segment 6 bases; nucleotides outside the gene matches: 9. In germline, CDR1 is MNHEY, CDR2 SMNVEV (reference sequence). This CDR3 is CASSPKAGGFQPQHF. The CDR3 coding sequence is TGTGCCAGCAGTCCCAAAGCAGGGGGCTTTCAGCCCCAGCATTTT.

The chain carries TRBV7-8 and TRBJ1-5; TRBD1 matches at 9 bases. The trim removed 3 bases at V and 1 base at J, leaving 4 bases unmatched. The CDR3 contains 16 residues. Per germline, CDR1 SGHVS and CDR2 FQNEAQ. The CDR3 nucleotides read TGTGCCAGCAGCTTCTTGACAGGGGGGAGCAATCAGCCCCAGCATTTT. It specifies CASSFLTGGSNQPQHF.

V usage is TRBV7-8 and J usage is TRBJ1-1; D might be TRBD1 (5 bases). The CDR3 has 18 residues. The germline V gene encodes CDR1 SGHVS and CDR2 FQNEAQ. Trimming pared 4 bases from V and 1 base from J, leaving 22 bases between. The CDR3 DNA reads TGTGCCAGCAGCTGGGGTTCTAAGCCGGCAGGGAGGAACACTGAAGCTTTCTTT. It translates to CASSWGSKPAGRNTEAFF.

The chain carries TRBV5-1 and TRBJ2-3, with 9 positions matching TRBD2. The CDR3 runs 17 residues. The germline CDR1 and CDR2 sequences are SGHRS and YFSETQ. Trimming cost V 0 bases and J 4 bases; bases outside gene matches: 9. The CDR3 loop reads CASSLDPAGGPADTQYF. CDR3 sequence (DNA): TGCGCCAGCAGCTTGGACCCCGCGGGGGGGCCAGCAGATACGCAGTATTTT. Combining the CDR3 with reference TRBV5-1 and TRBJ2-3 gives the whole variable domain KAGVTQTPRYLIKTRGQQVTLSCSPISGHRSVSWYQQTPGQGLQFLFEYFSETQRNKGNFPGRFSGRQFSNSRSEMNVSTLELGDSALYLCASSLDPAGGPADTQYFGPGTRLTVL.

The chain carries TRBV5-1 and TRBJ2-1, with D perhaps TRBD2 (6 bases). The CDR3 has 14 residues. Germline V gives CDR1 SGHRS, CDR2 YFSETQ. V was pared by 4 bases and J by 10 bases, with 18 bases between. CDR3 in amino acids: CASSPRSLAEEQFF. The CDR3 nucleotides are TGCGCCAGCAGCCCTAGGAGCTTAGCGGAAGAGCAGTTCTTC. The variable domain in full, completed from reference TRBV5-1 and TRBJ2-1, reads KAGVTQTPRYLIKTRGQQVTLSCSPISGHRSVSWYQQTPGQGLQFLFEYFSETQRNKGNFPGRFSGRQFSNSRSEMNVSTLELGDSALYLCASSPRSLAEEQFFGPGTRLTVL.

The chain employs TRBV27 and TRBJ2-1; D assignment may be TRBD1 or TRBD2 (5 bases each). The CDR3 spans 17 residues. Trimming pared 5 bases from V and 8 bases from J, leaving 25 bases between. Germline V gene sequence: CDR1 MNHEY, CDR2 SMNVEV (reference sequence). The CDR3 reads CASSPRRDPHFADEQFF. DNA of the CDR3: TGTGCCAGCAGTCCACGAAGGGACCCTCACTTTGCGGATGAGCAGTTCTTC.

V is TRBV11-2 and J is TRBJ1-6; 7 positions match TRBD1. V lost 5 bases and J lost 7; bases outside the gene matches: 5. This CDR3 is built from 14 residues. CDR1 is SGHAT, CDR2 FQNNGV, per germline. The CDR3 DNA is TGTGCCAGCAGCCGGGGACAGTCAAATTCACCCCTCCACTTT. As protein: CASSRGQSNSPLHF.

J is TRBJ1-2 and V is TRBV28; no reliable D call. V was cut by 3 bases and J by 11 bases, with 13 bases left in between. Per the germline V gene, CDR1 is MDHEN and CDR2 is SYDVKM. This CDR3 contains 12 residues. The CDR3, as DNA: TGTGCCAGCAGTTTGAACTCGCGCGGTTACACCTTC. Its translation: CASSLNSRGYTF.

Remarks on this clone: This sample includes further DNA sequences coding for the same CDR3. The V call is TRBV2, the J call TRBJ2-7; 8 bases match TRBD1. Germline V CDR1 and CDR2: SNHLY, FYNNEI. V shed 4 bases and J 4 bases; nucleotides not matched to a gene: 0. The CDR3 has 12 amino acids. The CDR3 DNA follows: TGTGCCAGCAGTGGACAGGGGTACGAGCAGTACTTC. Its translation: CASSGQGYEQYF.

The chain combines TRBV28 with TRBJ1-1, with D maybe TRBD1 (5 bases). Germline loops: CDR1 MDHEN, CDR2 SYDVKM. The V end lost 6 bases, the J end lost 4 bases, and 18 bases lay between the germline ends. The CDR3 is 15 residues long. CDR3 amino acids: CASRPTFGGGTEAFF. The CDR3 DNA is TGTGCCAGCAGACCTACCTTCGGGGGAGGCACTGAAGCTTTCTTT.

The V gene is TRBV24-1, the J gene TRBJ2-5, with 8 bases aligning to TRBD1. V lost 3 bases, J lost 0 bases, and 8 bases stayed unmatched. CDR3 length equals 17 residues. Germline CDR1 is KGHDR and CDR2 is SFDVKD. The CDR3 sequence: CATSDGRNRGYQETQYF. Here the CDR3 DNA reads TGTGCCACCAGTGATGGGAGGAACAGGGGGTACCAAGAGACCCAGTACTTC.

The chain employs TRBV30 and TRBJ2-3; a weak D match, TRBD2 (7 bases). The CDR3 is 14 amino acids. V lost 2 bases and J 2 bases, leaving 11 bases between the germline ends. Germline CDR1 reads GTSNPN; CDR2 reads SVGIG (reference sequence). In DNA, the CDR3 is TGTGCCTGGAGTCTAGGGGGGGTCACAGATACGCAGTATTTT. Translating it yields CAWSLGGVTDTQYF.

Details on this clone: Different DNA sequences within this sample yield the same CDR3. This chain uses TRBV5-4 with TRBJ2-3; TRBD2 might be the D (6 bases). Per germline, CDR1 SGHNT and CDR2 YYREEE (reference sequence). The V and J ends lost 0 bases and 6 bases respectively, with 8 bases between them. CDR3 size: 13 residues. In DNA form, the CDR3 reads TGTGCCAGCAGCTTGGTAGGGACTGATACGCAGTATTTT. The encoded protein is CASSLVGTDTQYF.

This rearrangement joins TRBV29-1 to TRBJ2-7; 10 bases are a match to TRBD1. This CDR3 spans 15 amino acids. Germline-derived CDR1 and CDR2 are SQVTM and ANQGSEA. Trimming cost V 6 bases and J 5 bases; bases outside gene matches: 13. The CDR3 coding sequence is TGCAGCGTCCAAAGGGGGGGACAGGGGAGGGACGAGCAGTACTTC. Translated, it gives CSVQRGGQGRDEQYF.

This chain uses TRBV4-3 with TRBJ2-3; 8 bases fit TRBD2. Germline CDR1 is LGHNA and CDR2 is YSLEER. CDR3 length: 18 residues. After removal of 0 bases from V and 5 bases from J, the junction contained 13 bases not matched to a gene. The chain's CDR3 is CASSQESPAGAWGDTQYF. In DNA, the CDR3 is TGCGCCAGCAGCCAAGAGAGCCCAGCGGGGGCCTGGGGAGATACGCAGTATTTT.

The V call is TRBV4-3, the J call TRBJ2-7; D is unclear. Germline V gene lookup returns CDR1 LGHNA and CDR2 YSLEER. Trimming took off 0 bases at V and 3 bases at J, with 9 bases between the two ends. The CDR3 spans 14 residues. This CDR3 is CASSQDQFLYEQYF. CDR3 DNA: TGCGCCAGCAGCCAAGACCAATTTCTCTACGAGCAGTACTTC.